The 8 T cell receptor beta chains below all came from one sample that was sequenced in a study of cytotoxic CD8 clonotypes in ibrutinib-treated CLL. Repertoires were generated with immunoSEQ multiplex PCR, while TCRdb's copy carries only in-frame clones and drops some. The sample holds some 92,000 clones; around 77% are singletons and the top ten take approximately 25%. Sequenced material: PBMCs, taken after 24 months of ibrutinib treatment. Receptor source: a human donor with chronic lymphocytic leukemia.

This chain uses TRBV5-1 with TRBJ2-3, with 7 bases lining up with TRBD2. Losses at the gene ends were 4 bases for V and 0 bases for J; bases not matched to a gene: 8. The germline CDR1 and CDR2 sequences are SGHRS and YFSETQ. The CDR3 contains 16 residues. The CDR3 coding sequence is TGCGCCAGCAGCCTGCCGTGGCGGGAGAGCACAGATACGCAGTATTTT. It is translated as CASSLPWRESTDTQYF.

This rearrangement joins TRBV7-2 to TRBJ2-3; 14 nucleotides line up with TRBD2. Germline loops: CDR1 SGHTA, CDR2 FQGNSA. The CDR3 length is 16 residues. V shed 6 bases, J shed 8 bases, and the junction held 10 bases outside the gene matches. The CDR3 here is CASSSPTSGGARTQYF. The CDR3 nucleotides read TGTGCCAGCAGTTCACCGACTAGCGGGGGGGCCCGTACGCAGTATTTT.

This rearrangement joins TRBV7-9 to TRBJ1-3; TRBD1 is a possible D gene (6 bases). Germline CDR1 SEHNR, CDR2 FQNEAQ (reference sequence). V was shortened by 4 bases and J by 2 bases, with 15 bases between the two germline ends. The CDR3 has 16 residues. Here the CDR3 reads CASSSTGWGAGNTIYF. The DNA for the CDR3 is TGTGCCAGCAGCTCCACAGGGTGGGGTGCTGGAAACACCATATATTTT. Variable domain in full (rest from reference TRBV7-9 and TRBJ1-3): DTGVSQNPRHKITKRGQNVTFRCDPISEHNRLYWYRQTLGQGPEFLTYFQNEAQLEKSRLLSDRFSAERPKGSFSTLEIQRTEQGDSAMYLCASSSTGWGAGNTIYFGEGSWLTVV.

The chain couples TRBV5-4 to TRBJ2-3, with 8 positions matching TRBD2. CDR3 length: 16 residues. Trimming at V came to 4 bases and at J to 2 bases, leaving 9 bases not matched to a gene. Germline assignment: CDR1 SGHNT and CDR2 YYREEE (reference sequence). This chain's CDR3 is CASSLGLAEITDTQYF. CDR3 nucleotides: TGTGCCAGCAGCCTAGGACTAGCAGAAATCACAGATACGCAGTATTTT. The full variable domain, with the rest looked up from reference TRBV5-4 and TRBJ2-3, is ETGVTQSPTHLIKTRGQQVTLRCSSQSGHNTVSWYQQALGQGPQFIFQYYREEENGRGNFPPRFSGLQFPNYSSELNVNALELDDSALYLCASSLGLAEITDTQYFGPGTRLTVL.

The chain carries TRBV5-1 and TRBJ2-1, with TRBD2 identical over 12 bases. The CDR3 consists of 16 residues. V was clipped by 4 bases and J by 8 bases; unmatched bases: 10. CDR1 is SGHRS, CDR2 YFSETQ, per germline. The CDR3: CASSATSGRIFDEQFF. For the CDR3, the DNA is TGCGCCAGCAGCGCCACTAGCGGGAGGATCTTTGATGAGCAGTTCTTC. The whole variable domain, remainder taken from reference TRBV5-1 and TRBJ2-1, is KAGVTQTPRYLIKTRGQQVTLSCSPISGHRSVSWYQQTPGQGLQFLFEYFSETQRNKGNFPGRFSGRQFSNSRSEMNVSTLELGDSALYLCASSATSGRIFDEQFFGPGTRLTVL.

This sequence joins TRBV7-6 and TRBJ1-2, with TRBD1 matching over 10 bases. CDR1 is SGHVS and CDR2 is FNYEAQ in the germline V gene. This CDR3 comprises 15 residues. V was pared by 2 bases and J by 6 bases, with 6 bases of the junction left unmatched. The CDR3 DNA reads TGTGCCAGCAGCTTAAGGACAGGGGGAGGAGATGGCTACACCTTC. Amino acid sequence: CASSLRTGGGDGYTF.

This clone was seen only once. The rearrangement uses TRBV18 and TRBJ1-1; weak D call: TRBD1 (6 bases). Germline V gives CDR1 KGHSH, CDR2 LQKENI. Trimming took off 5 bases at V and 5 bases at J, with 9 bases between the two ends. CDR3 size: 12 residues. In nucleotides, the CDR3 is TGTGCCAGCTCAAAGGACAGAACTGAAGCTTTCTTT. Translating gives CASSKDRTEAFF.

In this sample, this clone turned up once. The rearrangement uses TRBV6-1 and TRBJ2-2, with 9 bases that match TRBD1. This CDR3 contains 15 residues. V was clipped by 5 bases and J by 6 bases; unmatched bases: 7. CDR1 is MNHNS, CDR2 SASEGT, per germline. CDR3 DNA: TGTGCCAGCAGTCTCTTACAGGGGGCATCCGGGGAGCTGTTTTTT. It is translated as CASSLLQGASGELFF.